The 7 T cell receptor beta chains presented below share a single source sample, sequenced in a study of Ad26.COV2.S vaccination and SARS-CoV-2 variants. Clones were read by immunoSEQ multiplex PCR, and TCRdb kept only the in-frame ones, dropping some. The sample has roughly 350,000 clones, 80% to 90% seen once. Treatment indicated: roughly 19 received Ad26.COV2.S at low or high dose, single or two shots; about 5 received placebo; per-sample allocation not given. Vaccine and placebo recipients were sampled on day 63 after the first injection. Here the sequenced sample was peripheral blood, taken in a trial of Ad26.COV2.S vaccine versus placebo. Receptor source: a person aged 18-65 years who received the Ad26.COV2.S COVID-19 vaccine or a placebo.

This clone was seen once. The chain links TRBV6-1 to TRBJ2-7, with TRBD1 as a possible D gene (6 bases). The germline gives CDR1 MNHNS, CDR2 SASEGT. This CDR3 has 14 residues. With 2 bases removed from V and 0 bases from J, the gap between germline ends came to 8 bases. The DNA for the CDR3 is TGTGCCAGCAGTGAACAGGACAGCTCCTACGAGCAGTACTTC. It is translated as CASSEQDSSYEQYF.

The V gene is TRBV5-1, the J gene TRBJ1-6; tentatively, D is TRBD1 (6 bases). Trimming took 4 bases from V and 0 from J, leaving 14 bases between them. The CDR3 covers 17 residues. Germline V CDR1 and CDR2: SGHRS, YFSETQ. The CDR3 coding sequence is TGCGCCAGCAGCCAGGACAGCATGAGCTCCTATAATTCACCCCTCCACTTT. Amino acids: CASSQDSMSSYNSPLHF.

In nucleotides, the CDR3 is TGTGCCAGCAGCCCCAGGGGGACTGAAGCTTTCTTT. It yields the protein CASSPRGTEAFF. The chain uses TRBV11-1 and TRBJ1-1; 7 bases map to TRBD1. Unmatched junction bases numbered 2, after V lost 5 bases and J lost 5 bases. CDR3 length: 12 residues. CDR1 is SGHAT, CDR2 FQDESV, per germline (reference sequence).

A remark on this clone: Other DNA sequences from this sample encode an identical CDR3 as well. V usage is TRBV7-9 and J usage is TRBJ2-7, with D perhaps matching TRBD2 (6 bases). Germline CDR1 is SEHNR and CDR2 is FQNEAQ (reference sequence). This CDR3 is 14 amino acids long. The ends were cut back, 3 bases at V and 0 bases at J, with 9 bases in the middle. CDR3 sequence reads: CASSLAGFSYEQYF. CDR3 nucleotide sequence: TGTGCCAGCAGCTTGGCGGGGTTCTCCTACGAGCAGTACTTC.

The genes are TRBV25-1 and TRBJ2-5; D uncertain. The CDR3 is made up of 13 amino acids. The V gene lost 1 base and the J gene lost 5 bases, with 8 bases spanning the gap. CDR1 MGHDK and CDR2 SYGVNS come from the germline V gene. CDR3 protein: CASSEFGGETQYF. CDR3 in DNA: TGTGCCAGCAGTGAATTCGGTGGGGAGACCCAGTACTTC.

The genes are TRBV3-1 (or the pseudogene TRBV3-2) and TRBJ2-7, with 10 bases that match TRBD1. The germline V gene has CDR1 LGHDT and CDR2 YNNKEL (reference sequence). The CDR3 covers 16 residues. V lost 0 bases and J lost 0; bases outside the gene matches: 2. The DNA for the CDR3 is TGTGCCAGCAGCCAAGAGGGACAGGGGAGCTCCTACGAGCAGTACTTC. Amino acid sequence: CASSQEGQGSSYEQYF.

The chain combines TRBV11-3 with TRBJ2-3, with 9 bases aligning to TRBD2. V was clipped by 0 bases and J by 6 bases; unmatched bases: 7. This CDR3 is 16 amino acids long. Germline loops: CDR1 SGHNT, CDR2 YENEEA. The CDR3 here is CASSLEGGRAGDTQYF. CDR3 coding DNA: TGTGCCAGCAGCTTAGAAGGCGGGAGGGCCGGTGATACGCAGTATTTT.